Only a few counts were recorded for the clone carrying this T cell receptor beta chain. Its antigen is not known. CDR1 SEHNR and CDR2 FQNEAQ come from the germline V gene (reference sequence). V was shortened by 4 bases and J by 0 bases, with 18 bases between the two germline ends. The CDR3 sequence is 17 residues long. All donors came from Russia, were Caucasian and healthy, and spanned ages about 6 to 90. It was with a sample-barcoded 5' primer and a J-beta primer mix that a second PCR of roughly 6 to 12 cycles was run. Each cDNA molecule carried a tag from a template-switch adaptor that contained 12 random nucleotides. TCRdb recomputed calls from the 5' RACE reads with MiXCR, one row per CDR3 protein. This table has hundreds of thousands of distinct CDR3 sequences, under 70% appearing once. This sample stems from a study of blood T cells in healthy people across ages. Study-level findings and limits: In the absence of known donor CMV status, changes in expanded clonotypes were possibly confounded.

The sample comprised blood. The TCR was taken from a man aged 55 to 70 in good health. This chain links TRBV7-9 with TRBJ2-5, with D perhaps matching TRBD2 (5 bases). In nucleotides, the CDR3 is TGTGCCAGCAGCTCAAGCCGGGTAGAGCGGCACCAAGAGACCCAGTACTTC. It yields the protein CASSSSRVERHQETQYF.